The TCR beta chain under discussion was sequenced for a study of shared clonotypes between healthy human individuals. Broader study findings: Sampling involved blood alone; tissue repertoires likely differ.

Unsorted PBMC DNA went through sequencing on ten immunoSEQ deep assay plates. The method was immunoSEQ multiplex PCR; TCRdb's version includes in-frame clones alone and lacks a portion of them. There are about 520,000 clones in the sample; about 78% occur only once, and about 12% lies in the top ten. Comments on this clone: The antigen is unknown.

Each sample came from a Caucasian adult donor living in Nashville, Tennessee. The CDR3 has 14 residues. The V gene's germline CDR1 is MNHEY and CDR2 SMNVEV (reference sequence). V dropped 5 bases and J dropped 3 bases, with 14 bases sitting between them. The chain links TRBV27 to TRBJ2-7, with D maybe TRBD1 (5 bases). The sample taken for sequencing was PBMCs. The TCR was taken from a woman aged 40 to 50 in good health. Some clones in this sample may be carry-over from other donors' samples. CDR3 bases: TGTGCCAGCAGTCCCTCCCAGGGTGTCTACGAGCAGTACTTC. Its protein is CASSPSQGVYEQYF.